A selection of T cell receptor beta chains follows, all from one sample in a study of T cell repertoires in cytomegalovirus infection. Their antigen targets remain unknown. Each CDR3 protein gets one entry after TCRdb re-called the reads with MiXCR. The table shows roughly 120,000 distinct CDR3 sequences, with 10% occurring only once. The source material was PBMCs, sequenced either directly or after in vitro stimulation (not recorded which). The receptors here all came from a human donor in good health (CMV status not recorded). Some clones in this sample may be carry-over from other donors' samples. Each CDR3 is given with its conserved first and last residue. The D gene is left open where the match is weak. Not every row has a clone size; where given, it reads once, few, many or a size class.

d_call j_call clone_size v_call cdr3_nt cdr3_aa
. TRBJ2-2 many TRBV7-2 TGTGCCAGCAGCTTGAATAGCGGAGGGAACACCGGGGAGCTGTTTTTT CASSLNSGGNTGELFF
TRBD2 TRBJ2-1 . TRBV7-9 TGTGCCAGCAGCTTAGGGCGGACTAGCGGGGCCCACAATGAGCAGTTCTTC CASSLGRTSGAHNEQFF
. TRBJ1-1 . TRBV7-3 TGTGCCAGCAGCTTATTTTCAGGGGACACTGAAGCTTTCTTT CASSLFSGDTEAFF
TRBD2 TRBJ2-1 many TRBV7-2 TGTGCCAGCAGCTCTACGGGAGGGTACAATGAGCAGTTCTTC CASSSTGGYNEQFF
TRBD1 TRBJ1-1 . TRBV19 TGTGCCAGTAGTGCCGGGACAGGGATGAACACTGAAGCTTTCTTT CASSAGTGMNTEAFF
TRBD2 TRBJ2-1 many TRBV24-1 TGTGCCACCAGTGATTTGCATGGGACTAGCGGGAGTGTGCTCCCCTACAATGAGCAGTTCTTC CATSDLHGTSGSVLPYNEQFF
. TRBJ1-5 many TRBV11-2 TGTGCCAGCAGCTTAGTGGGCAATACCCAGCATTTT CASSLVGNTQHF
TRBD1 TRBJ2-4 few TRBV7-2 TGTGCCAGCAGTAAAACGACAGGGGGCAAGGGCATTCAGTACTTC CASSKTTGGKGIQYF
TRBD1 TRBJ2-1 few TRBV7-2 TGTGCCAGCAGCCCGAGACAGGGGCCCTACAATGAGCAGTTCTTC CASSPRQGPYNEQFF
. TRBJ1-1 few TRBV28 TGTGCCAGCAGGGGCACTTCACCTAAAGCTTTCTTT CASRGTSPKAFF
TRBD2 TRBJ2-7 many TRBV7-2 TGTGCCAGCAGCCCCCGGGGTGGTAGCGGGAGGGAAAACTTCTACGAGCAGTACTTC CASSPRGGSGRENFYEQYF
TRBD2 TRBJ2-1 . TRBV11-2 TGTGCCAGCAGCTTTGGGAGCGGGAGGTTTAGCTCCTACAATGAGCAGTTCTTC CASSFGSGRFSSYNEQFF
. TRBJ1-1 few TRBV18 TGTGCCAGCTCACCAGGGCAGGCCAACACTGAAGCTTTCTTT CASSPGQANTEAFF
. TRBJ1-4 . TRBV7-2 TGTGCCAGCAGCCAAGGGGTAGGGGAAAAACTGTTTTTT CASSQGVGEKLFF
. TRBJ2-1 . TRBV25-1 TGTGCCAGCAGTGAACATCGGAAACGCCCTTACAATGAGCAGTTCTTC CASSEHRKRPYNEQFF
TRBD1 TRBJ1-3 many TRBV27 TGTGCCAGCAGTTTAACAGGGGCTGGAAACACCATATATTTT CASSLTGAGNTIYF
. TRBJ2-2 few TRBV29-1 TGCAGCGCAGAAGGGGCCGGGGAGCTGTTTTTT CSAEGAGELFF
. TRBJ1-1 few TRBV6-2/TRBV6-3 TGTGCCAGCAGTTACGGGGATCACACTGAAGCTTTCTTT CASSYGDHTEAFF
. TRBJ1-2 many TRBV7-9 TGTGCCAGCAGCTCTATGGACAAAGCCTACACCTTC CASSSMDKAYTF
TRBD1 TRBJ1-1 many TRBV29-1 TGCAGCGTGGGTCTTGGGACAGGGAACACTGAAGCTTTCTTT CSVGLGTGNTEAFF
. TRBJ1-1 many TRBV20-1 TGCAGTGCCAAGCGGGGGAACATGAACACTGAAGCTTTCTTT CSAKRGNMNTEAFF
. TRBJ1-1 . TRBV3-1 TGTGCCAGCAGCCCCCGGCCTGGGGCGTACACTGAAGCTTTCTTT CASSPRPGAYTEAFF
TRBD1 TRBJ1-4 many TRBV7-2 TGTGCCAGCAGCCCGGAGACACAGGGGCAACCAACTAATGAAAAACTGTTTTTT CASSPETQGQPTNEKLFF
TRBD2 TRBJ2-5 many TRBV19 TGTGCCAGTAGTATAGAACGTCGAGGACTAGCGGGGAAACAAGAGACCCAGTACTTC CASSIERRGLAGKQETQYF
. TRBJ2-3 many TRBV7-8 TGTGCCAGCAGCCCCGGGTGGGGGCCCTCCCGCACAGATACGCAGTATTTT CASSPGWGPSRTDTQYF
. TRBJ2-1 . TRBV29-1 TGCAGCGTTTCTATGATAGGGGGCAATGAGCAGTTCTTC CSVSMIGGNEQFF
. TRBJ1-3 many TRBV11-3 TGTGCCAGCAGCGTGGGGGGTGCTGGAAACACCATATATTTT CASSVGGAGNTIYF
TRBD2 TRBJ2-2 many TRBV12-3/TRBV12-4 TGTGCCAGCACTCATACACTAGCGGGAAACACCGGGGAGCTGTTTTTT CASTHTLAGNTGELFF
. TRBJ1-2 . TRBV12-3/TRBV12-4 TGTGCCAGCAGTTTTGGCAGAGAATATGGCTACACCTTC CASSFGREYGYTF
. TRBJ2-1 once TRBV19 TGTGCCAGTAGCCGACCCGGACTGTACAATGAGCAGTTCTTC CASSRPGLYNEQFF
. TRBJ1-5 few TRBV19 TGTGCCAGTGAGTGGGGGGCAGGTATGGCAAATCAGCCCCAGCATTTT CASEWGAGMANQPQHF
. TRBJ1-1 many TRBV9 TGTGCCAGCAGCGTAAAAGGGAACACTGAAGCTTTCTTT CASSVKGNTEAFF
TRBD2 TRBJ2-6 many TRBV6-1 TGTGCCAGCAGTCCCCGCCTAGCGGGACCCGGGGCCAACGTCCTGACTTTC CASSPRLAGPGANVLTF
TRBD2 TRBJ2-2 . TRBV12-3/TRBV12-4 TGTGCCAGCACCGGGACTAGCGGGATGACCGGGGAGCTGTTTTTT CASTGTSGMTGELFF
. TRBJ2-5 . TRBV14 TGTGCCAGCAGTCACACTATAGGGTTGACGGAGACCCAGTACTTC CASSHTIGLTETQYF
TRBD2 TRBJ2-1 . TRBV20-1 TGCAGTGCCCGATTCGCAGCGGGAGTCCTGAATGAGCAGTTCTTC CSARFAAGVLNEQFF
. TRBJ2-3 many TRBV7-2 TGTGCCAGCAGCTTAAGGGCTAGCGGCACAGATACGCAGTATTTT CASSLRASGTDTQYF
. TRBJ1-3 many TRBV5-6 TGTGCCAGCAGCTTATTGTCCATCTCTGGAAACACCATATATTTT CASSLLSISGNTIYF
TRBD2 TRBJ2-3 . TRBV7-9 TGTGCCAGCAGCTTTCTAGCGGGGGCAGAGACGCAGTATTTT CASSFLAGAETQYF
. TRBJ1-1 . TRBV19 TGTGCCAGTAGTAGCTTTCGCGGCAGCGTGAACACTGAAGCTTTCTTT CASSSFRGSVNTEAFF
TRBD1 TRBJ1-6 few TRBV12-3/TRBV12-4 TGTGCCAGCAGTTCGGGACAGTATAATTCACCCCTCCACTTT CASSSGQYNSPLHF
TRBD1 TRBJ1-1 many TRBV7-2 TGTGCCAGCAGCTGGAGGGACAGACGGACTGAAGCTTTCTTT CASSWRDRRTEAFF
. TRBJ1-5 many TRBV28 TGTGCCAGCATCGCTCCAGTAGGGGTTCAGCCCCAGCATTTT CASIAPVGVQPQHF
TRBD2 TRBJ2-1 . TRBV9 TGTGCCAGCAGCCCGCCGTTGACTAGCGGGAGAAATGAGCAGTTCTTC CASSPPLTSGRNEQFF
TRBD1 TRBJ1-2 . TRBV11-2 TGTGCCAGCAGCTCCCAACGGTCGGGACAGGGGGCGCGACGGGGCTACACCTTC CASSSQRSGQGARRGYTF
TRBD1 TRBJ1-1 few TRBV20-1 TGCAGTGCTCCACAGGGGAATTTGAACACTGAAGCTTTCTTT CSAPQGNLNTEAFF
. TRBJ1-1 many TRBV12-3/TRBV12-4 TGTGCCAGCATCCCAAACCACGGGACTGAAGCTTTCTTT CASIPNHGTEAFF
. TRBJ2-1 many TRBV12-3/TRBV12-4 TGTGCCAGCATTTTTGGAACAGGGAGTAATGAGCAGTTCTTC CASIFGTGSNEQFF
TRBD1 TRBJ2-4 . TRBV7-2 TGTGCCAGCAGCTTAGACCCGGACAGGGGGAGCATTCAGTACTTC CASSLDPDRGSIQYF
TRBD1 TRBJ1-2 few TRBV4-3 TGCGCCAGCAGCCAAAACAGGGGGCTTGGCTACACCTTC CASSQNRGLGYTF
. TRBJ2-3 many TRBV4-2 TGTGCCAGCAGCCAAGATTGGGCCTCCTACACAGATACGCAGTATTTT CASSQDWASYTDTQYF
. TRBJ2-2 few TRBV6-2/TRBV6-3 TGTGCCACCTACCAGGGGCTAGCGGTAACCGGGGAGCTGTTTTTT CATYQGLAVTGELFF
. TRBJ2-1 . TRBV5-1 TGCGCCAGCAGCTCCACCCTCGGTGAGCAGTTCTTC CASSSTLGEQFF
TRBD2 TRBJ2-1 few TRBV9 TGTGCCAGCAGCGTAGCTGGGCTAGCGGGGGAGGTTTGGGGCAATGAGCAGTTCTTC CASSVAGLAGEVWGNEQFF